This entry describes one T cell receptor (beta chain). No antigen is known for it. The record originates from a study of cytomegalovirus exposure and HLA in healthy donors. The wider study: A previous analysis identified 95 million to 140 million unique TCR beta sequences derived from some 170 million T cells. Study results and caveats: Rates of TCR association differed by HLA locus in a later analysis, with DRB1 highest and HLA-C lowest.

Both 60 Vbeta primers and 13 Jbeta primers went into the PCR. Repertoires were generated with immunoSEQ multiplex PCR, while TCRdb's copy carries only in-frame clones and drops some. The data show 150,000 to 200,000 clones, with nearly 80% seen just once and around an eighth held by the top ten. Sequenced sample: PBMCs. The sequence derives from a man aged 45-60 years in good health and CMV-seropositive.

Written as DNA, the CDR3 is TGTGCCAGCAGCTTTAGGGACAGGCCGAACACTGAAGCTTTCTTT. Amino acid sequence: CASSFRDRPNTEAFF. V and J are TRBV13 and TRBJ1-1, with TRBD1 matching over 8 bases. Germline values: CDR1 PRHDT, CDR2 FYEKMQ (reference sequence). The CDR3 is 15 residues long. V lost 3 bases and J lost 1; bases outside the gene matches: 4.